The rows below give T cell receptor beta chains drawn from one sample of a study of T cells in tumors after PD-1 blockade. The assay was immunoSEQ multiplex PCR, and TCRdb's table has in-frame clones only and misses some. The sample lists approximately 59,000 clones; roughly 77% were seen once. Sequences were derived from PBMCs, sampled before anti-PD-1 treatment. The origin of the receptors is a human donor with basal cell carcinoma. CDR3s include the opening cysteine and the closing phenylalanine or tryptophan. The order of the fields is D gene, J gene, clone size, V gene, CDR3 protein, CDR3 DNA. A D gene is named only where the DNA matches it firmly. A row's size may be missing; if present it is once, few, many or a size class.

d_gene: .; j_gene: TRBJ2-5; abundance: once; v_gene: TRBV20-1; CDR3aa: CSASREVETQYF; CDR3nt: TGCAGTGCTAGTCGCGAGGTAGAGACCCAGTACTTC
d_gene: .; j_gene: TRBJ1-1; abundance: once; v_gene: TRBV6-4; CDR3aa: CASSLDRGTEAFF; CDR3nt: TGTGCCAGCAGCCTGGACAGAGGCACTGAAGCTTTCTTT
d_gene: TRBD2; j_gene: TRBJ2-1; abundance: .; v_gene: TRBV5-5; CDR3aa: CASSPLAGPYNEQFF; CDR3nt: TGTGCCAGCAGTCCGCTAGCGGGGCCCTACAATGAGCAGTTCTTC
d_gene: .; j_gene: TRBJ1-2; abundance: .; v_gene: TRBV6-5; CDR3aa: CASSTGGGVDGYTF; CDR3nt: TGTGCCAGCAGCACTGGGGGGGGTGTGGATGGCTACACCTTC
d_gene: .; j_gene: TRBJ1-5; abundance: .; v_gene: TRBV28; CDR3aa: CASSLAEYSNQPQHF; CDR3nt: TGTGCCAGCTCCTTGGCAGAGTATAGCAATCAGCCCCAGCATTTT
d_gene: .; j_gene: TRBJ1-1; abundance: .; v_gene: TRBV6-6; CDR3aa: CASSPRTEAFF; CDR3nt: TGTGCCAGCAGTCCCCGTACTGAAGCTTTCTTT
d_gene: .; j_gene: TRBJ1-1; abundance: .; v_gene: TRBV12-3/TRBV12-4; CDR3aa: CASSPLGTEAFF; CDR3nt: TGTGCCAGCAGCCCCCTCGGTACTGAAGCTTTCTTT
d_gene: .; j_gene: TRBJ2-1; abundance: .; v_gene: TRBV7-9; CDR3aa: CASSPTGGHEQFF; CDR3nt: TGTGCCAGCAGCCCTACCGGGGGCCATGAGCAGTTCTTC
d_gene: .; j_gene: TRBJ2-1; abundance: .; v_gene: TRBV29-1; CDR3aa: CSVEGGENNEQFF; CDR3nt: TGCAGCGTTGAAGGCGGGGAGAACAATGAGCAGTTCTTC
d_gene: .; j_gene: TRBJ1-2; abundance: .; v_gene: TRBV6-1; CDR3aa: CASSEEGYGYTF; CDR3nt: TGTGCCAGCAGTGAAGAGGGGTATGGCTACACCTTC
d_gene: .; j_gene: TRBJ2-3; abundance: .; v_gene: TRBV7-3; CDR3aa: CASSLTRLDTDTQYF; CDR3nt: TGTGCCAGCAGCTTAACTCGACTCGATACAGATACGCAGTATTTT
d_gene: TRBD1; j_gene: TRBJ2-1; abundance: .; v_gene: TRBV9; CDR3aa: CASSVRGQGNEQFF; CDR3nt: TGTGCCAGCAGCGTAAGGGGACAGGGCAATGAGCAGTTCTTC
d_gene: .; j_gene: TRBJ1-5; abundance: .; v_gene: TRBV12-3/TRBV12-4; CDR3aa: CASRAGHDQPQHF; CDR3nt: TGTGCCAGCAGGGCCGGGCACGATCAGCCCCAGCATTTT
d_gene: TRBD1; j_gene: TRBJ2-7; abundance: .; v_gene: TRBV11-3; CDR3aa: CASSAGQGAGEQYF; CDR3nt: TGTGCCAGCAGCGCTGGACAGGGAGCAGGCGAGCAGTACTTC
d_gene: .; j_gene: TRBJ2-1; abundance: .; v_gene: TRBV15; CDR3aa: CAASRDNEQFF; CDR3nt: TGTGCCGCCAGCAGAGACAATGAGCAGTTCTTC
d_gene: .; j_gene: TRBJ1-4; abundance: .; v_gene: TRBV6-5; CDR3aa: CASRNGDEKLFF; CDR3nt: TGTGCCAGCAGGAACGGGGATGAAAAACTGTTTTTT
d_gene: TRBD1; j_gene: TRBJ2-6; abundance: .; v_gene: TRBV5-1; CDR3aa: CASSLDLTGLTGANVLTF; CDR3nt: TGCGCCAGCAGCTTGGACCTGACAGGGCTTACTGGGGCCAACGTCCTGACTTTC
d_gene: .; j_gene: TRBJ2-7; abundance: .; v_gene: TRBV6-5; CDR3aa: CASSYSSGTGLYEQYF; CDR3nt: TGTGCCAGCAGTTACTCGAGCGGGACAGGTTTGTACGAGCAGTACTTC
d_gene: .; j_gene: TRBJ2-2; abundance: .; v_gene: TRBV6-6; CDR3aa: CASSWSNPTVAGELFF; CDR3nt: TGTGCCAGCAGTTGGTCGAACCCAACGGTCGCCGGGGAGCTGTTTTTT
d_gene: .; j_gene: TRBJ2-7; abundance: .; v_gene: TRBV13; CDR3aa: CASSLLGGADPYEQYF; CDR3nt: TGTGCCAGCAGCTTGTTAGGGGGGGCTGACCCTTACGAGCAGTACTTC
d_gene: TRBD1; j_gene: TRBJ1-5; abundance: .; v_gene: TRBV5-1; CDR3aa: CASSPGTADNQPQHF; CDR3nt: TGCGCCAGCAGCCCCGGGACAGCTGACAATCAGCCCCAGCATTTT
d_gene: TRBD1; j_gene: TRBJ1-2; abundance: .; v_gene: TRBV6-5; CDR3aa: CATSLTGRGNYGYTF; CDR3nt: TGTGCCACCTCGTTGACAGGGAGGGGTAACTATGGCTACACCTTC
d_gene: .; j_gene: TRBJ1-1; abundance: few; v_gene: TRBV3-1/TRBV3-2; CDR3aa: CASSPIGGGLNTEAFF; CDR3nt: TGTGCCAGCAGCCCCATTGGGGGGGGCTTGAACACTGAAGCTTTCTTT
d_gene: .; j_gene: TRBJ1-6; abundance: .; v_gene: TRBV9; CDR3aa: CASSASRGSSYNSPLHF; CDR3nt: TGTGCCAGCAGCGCCTCGAGAGGGAGCTCCTATAATTCACCCCTCCACTTT
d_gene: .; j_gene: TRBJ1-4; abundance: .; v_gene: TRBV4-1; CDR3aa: CASSQVVAGSNEKLFF; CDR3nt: TGCGCCAGCAGCCAAGTAGTTGCGGGATCTAATGAAAAACTGTTTTTT
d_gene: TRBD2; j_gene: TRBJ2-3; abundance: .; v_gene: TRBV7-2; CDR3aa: CASGTSGGTDTQYF; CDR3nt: TGTGCCAGCGGCACTAGCGGGGGTACAGATACGCAGTATTTT
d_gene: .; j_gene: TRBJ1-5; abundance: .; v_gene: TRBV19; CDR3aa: CASSIGGEQPQHF; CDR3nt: TGTGCCAGTAGTATTGGGGGGGAACAGCCCCAGCATTTT
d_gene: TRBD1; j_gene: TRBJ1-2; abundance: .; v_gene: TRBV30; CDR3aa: CAWSGDRGSGYTF; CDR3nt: TGTGCCTGGAGTGGTGACAGGGGCTCTGGCTACACCTTC
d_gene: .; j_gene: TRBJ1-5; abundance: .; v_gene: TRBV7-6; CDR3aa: CASSWGPAQPQHF; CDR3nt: TGTGCCAGCAGCTGGGGGCCGGCTCAGCCCCAGCATTTT
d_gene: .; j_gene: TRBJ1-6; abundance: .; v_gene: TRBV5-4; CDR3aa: CASSLEDAGYSPLHF; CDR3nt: TGTGCCAGCAGCTTGGAAGATGCAGGGTATTCACCCCTCCACTTT
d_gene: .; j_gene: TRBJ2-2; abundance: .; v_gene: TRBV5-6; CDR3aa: CASSFNLNQGTGELFF; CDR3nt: TGTGCCAGCAGCTTTAACTTAAATCAGGGGACCGGGGAGCTGTTTTTT
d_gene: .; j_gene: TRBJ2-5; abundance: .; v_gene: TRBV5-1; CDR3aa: CASSRGTRQETQYF; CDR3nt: TGCGCCAGCAGCCGGGGGACCCGCCAAGAGACCCAGTACTTC
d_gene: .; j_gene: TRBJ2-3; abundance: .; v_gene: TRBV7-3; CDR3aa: CASSLSPTSPDTQYF; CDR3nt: TGTGCCAGCAGCTTAAGTCCCACTAGCCCAGATACGCAGTATTTT
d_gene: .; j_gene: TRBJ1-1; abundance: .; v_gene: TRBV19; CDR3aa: CASSIGAGKAFF; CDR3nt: TGTGCCAGTAGTATAGGGGCAGGTAAAGCTTTCTTT
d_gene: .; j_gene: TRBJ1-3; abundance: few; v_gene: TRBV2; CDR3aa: CASSNRDVSGNTIYF; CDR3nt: TGTGCCAGCAGTAACAGGGATGTGTCTGGAAACACCATATATTTT
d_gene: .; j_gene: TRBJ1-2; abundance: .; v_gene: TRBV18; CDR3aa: CASSQTDTSNYGYTF; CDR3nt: TGTGCCAGCTCACAAACAGACACTTCTAACTATGGCTACACCTTC
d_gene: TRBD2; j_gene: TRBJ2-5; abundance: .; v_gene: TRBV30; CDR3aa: CAWSYGLAGLETQYF; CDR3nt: TGTGCCTGGAGTTATGGACTAGCGGGGCTCGAGACCCAGTACTTC
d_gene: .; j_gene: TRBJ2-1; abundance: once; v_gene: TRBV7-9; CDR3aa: CASSTRLISYNEQFF; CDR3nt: TGTGCCAGCAGCACGAGACTTATTTCCTACAATGAGCAGTTCTTC
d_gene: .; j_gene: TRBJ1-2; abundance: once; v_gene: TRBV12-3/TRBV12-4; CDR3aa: CASSFSGPYGYTF; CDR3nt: TGTGCCAGCAGTTTTTCCGGACCCTATGGCTACACCTTC
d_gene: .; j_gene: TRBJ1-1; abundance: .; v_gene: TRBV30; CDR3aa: CAWSVRGGTEAFF; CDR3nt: TGTGCCTGGAGTGTACGGGGGGGCACTGAAGCTTTCTTT